The 24 T cell receptor beta chains below all came from one sample that was sequenced in a study of cytomegalovirus exposure and HLA in healthy donors (dated by TCRdb to about 2017). The library was generated by the immunoSEQ multiplex PCR assay. For the multiplex PCR, a mixture combining 60 forward primers for TCR Vbeta segments and 13 reverse primers for TCR Jbeta segments was used. The table comes from immuneACCESS by way of TCRdb, which keeps in-frame sequences with V and J called. Part of the clones is missing from these tables; in studies checked, under half for an unresolved V gene and the rest for unknown reasons. This sample has 150,000 to 200,000 clones in its table, and about 72% of those were observed once. The ten largest account for about 1.6% of the sample. Sequences were obtained from PBMCs. These receptors were collected from a girl aged 10-17 years in good health and CMV-seronegative.

The J gene is TRBJ2-7, the V gene TRBV27, with TRBD1 matching 8 bases. V was pared by 9 bases and J by 6 bases, with 7 bases of the junction left unmatched. This CDR3 is 12 amino acids long. CDR1 is MNHEY, CDR2 SMNVEV, per germline (reference sequence). CDR3 in amino acids: CASRQGIREQYF. For the CDR3, the DNA is TGTGCCAGTCGACAGGGGATCCGCGAGCAGTACTTC.

This chain connects TRBV7-9 to TRBJ2-7; D perhaps matches TRBD1 (6 bases). This CDR3 is 15 amino acids long. The germline V gene has CDR1 SEHNR and CDR2 FQNEAQ (reference sequence). V was pared by 4 bases and J by 0 bases, with 13 bases between. The CDR3 spells CASSYRTVSSYEQYF. In DNA, the CDR3 is TGTGCCAGCAGCTATCGGACAGTTAGCTCCTACGAGCAGTACTTC. Variable domain in full (rest from reference TRBV7-9 and TRBJ2-7): DTGVSQNPRHKITKRGQNVTFRCDPISEHNRLYWYRQTLGQGPEFLTYFQNEAQLEKSRLLSDRFSAERPKGSFSTLEIQRTEQGDSAMYLCASSYRTVSSYEQYFGPGTRLTVT.

V and J are TRBV5-1 and TRBJ2-3; 11 nucleotides line up with TRBD2. V lost 3 bases and J lost 2; bases outside the gene matches: 5. CDR1 is SGHRS and CDR2 is YFSETQ in the germline V gene. This CDR3 comprises 16 residues. CDR3 region: CASSSQTSGDTDTQYF. In nucleotides, the CDR3 is TGCGCCAGCAGCTCGCAGACTAGCGGGGACACAGATACGCAGTATTTT. The whole variable domain, remainder taken from reference TRBV5-1 and TRBJ2-3, is KAGVTQTPRYLIKTRGQQVTLSCSPISGHRSVSWYQQTPGQGLQFLFEYFSETQRNKGNFPGRFSGRQFSNSRSEMNVSTLELGDSALYLCASSSQTSGDTDTQYFGPGTRLTVL.

The J gene is TRBJ1-2, the V gene TRBV7-9; tentatively, D is TRBD1 (6 bases). Trimming left V 2 bases short and J 6 bases short, with 13 bases between. Germline V lookup: CDR1 SEHNR, CDR2 FQNEAQ (reference sequence). The CDR3 consists of 14 residues. The CDR3 reads CASSLSAQGNGYTF. In DNA, the CDR3 is TGTGCCAGCAGCTTATCTGCCCAGGGGAATGGCTACACCTTC.

This chain links TRBV9 with TRBJ2-1; 10 bases agree with TRBD2. V trimming: 1 base; J trimming: 3 bases; junction bases outside the gene matches: 4. Germline loops: CDR1 SGDLS, CDR2 YYNGEE. This CDR3 spans 16 amino acids. CDR3 coding DNA: TGTGCCAGCAGCGTAACAGCGGGGGGGCTCTACAATGAGCAGTTCTTC. Translation: CASSVTAGGLYNEQFF. Looking up the rest from reference TRBV9 and TRBJ2-1 gives the full variable domain: DSGVTQTPKHLITATGQRVTLRCSPRSGDLSVYWYQQSLDQGLQFLIQYYNGEERAKGNILERFSAQQFPDLHSELNLSSLELGDSALYFCASSVTAGGLYNEQFFGPGTRLTVL.

J is TRBJ1-1 and V is TRBV2, with D uncertain. CDR1 and CDR2 from the germline V gene are SNHLY and FYNNEI. V was clipped by 2 bases and J by 9 bases, with 13 bases between them. The CDR3 spans 13 residues. CDR3 region: CASSEFNQRKAFF. CDR3 DNA: TGTGCCAGCAGTGAATTCAACCAGCGAAAAGCTTTCTTT. Combining the CDR3 with reference TRBV2 and TRBJ1-1 gives the whole variable domain EPEVTQTPSHQVTQMGQEVILRCVPISNHLYFYWYRQILGQKVEFLVSFYNNEISEKSEIFDDQFSVERPDGSNFTLKIRSTKLEDSAMYFCASSEFNQRKAFFGQGTRLTVV.

This clone showed up just a few times. The rearrangement links TRBV28 to TRBJ1-2; perhaps TRBD1 as D (5 bases). The CDR3 extends over 13 amino acids. V was pared by 4 bases and J by 3 bases, with 9 bases between. Germline V CDR1 and CDR2: MDHEN, SYDVKM. CDR3 sequence: CASSSTGDYGYTF. CDR3 bases: TGTGCCAGCAGTTCCACAGGAGACTATGGCTACACCTTC.

This clone was picked up a small number of times. The genes are TRBV5-1 and TRBJ2-1, with a weak D call TRBD1 (6 bases). Germline V CDR1 and CDR2: SGHRS, YFSETQ. The CDR3 sequence is 14 residues long. V dropped 6 bases and J dropped 0 bases, with 10 bases sitting between them. The CDR3 DNA reads as TGCGCCAGCACTACAGGGAGCTCCTACAATGAGCAGTTCTTC. It is translated as CASTTGSSYNEQFF.

The CDR3 is CASSERRGQGYTGELFF. In nucleotides, the CDR3 is TGCGCCAGCAGTGAGCGAAGAGGACAGGGGTACACCGGGGAGCTGTTTTTT. The chain joins TRBV10-2 to TRBJ2-2; 9 bases are shared with TRBD1. The CDR3 extends over 17 amino acids. J gave up 3 bases and V 2 bases, and 7 bases lay outside the gene matches. Germline V gene sequence: CDR1 WSHSY, CDR2 SAAADI.

The rearrangement uses TRBV4-1 and TRBJ1-3, with D possibly being TRBD1 (5 bases). CDR3 length: 16 residues. V was clipped by 5 bases and J by 3 bases, with 17 bases between them. Germline CDR1 and CDR2: MGHRA and YSYEKL. DNA for the CDR3: TGCGCCAGCAGCTCCCCCGCCGGGGGGATTGGAAACACCATATATTTT. Translated, it gives CASSSPAGGIGNTIYF.

This chain links TRBV5-6 with TRBJ1-6, with D unclear. Trimming took 5 bases from V and 7 from J, leaving 13 bases between them. CDR3 size: 14 residues. Germline V CDR1 and CDR2: SGHDT, YYEEEE. The CDR3 region is CASRASWANSPLHF. CDR3 nucleotide sequence: TGTGCCAGCAGGGCCTCGTGGGCCAATTCACCCCTCCACTTT.

The CDR3 region has the DNA TGTGCCACCAGCAGAGAGGGGGGGAATAGGGCCCAGCATTTT. The encoded protein is CATSREGGNRAQHF. The J gene is TRBJ1-5, the V gene TRBV15; a possible D gene is TRBD1 (5 bases). The CDR3 runs 14 residues. Trimming left V 0 bases short and J 11 bases short, with 14 bases between. Germline V gene lookup returns CDR1 LNHNV and CDR2 YYDKDF (reference sequence).

J is TRBJ1-1 and V is TRBV5-5; D not resolved. The length of the CDR3 is 14 residues. Germline loops: CDR1 SGHKS, CDR2 YYEKEE (reference sequence). The ends were cut back, 1 base at V and 0 bases at J, with 7 bases in the middle. CDR3 region: CASSLIQLNTEAFF. The CDR3 region has the DNA TGTGCCAGCAGCTTGATACAACTGAACACTGAAGCTTTCTTT.

J is TRBJ1-1 and V is TRBV6-1; D is possibly TRBD1 (6 bases). Trimming took off 7 bases at V and 0 bases at J, with 12 bases between the two ends. Germline CDR1 and CDR2: MNHNS and SASEGT. This CDR3 has 14 residues. Here the CDR3 DNA reads TGTGCCAGCACAGCGGGGACACTGAACACTGAAGCTTTCTTT. Its protein is CASTAGTLNTEAFF.

V usage is TRBV13 and J usage is TRBJ2-1; 8 bases are a match to TRBD2. The junction had 13 bases not matched to a gene; V was cut back by 5 bases and J by 7 bases. Per the germline V gene, CDR1 is PRHDT and CDR2 is FYEKMQ (reference sequence). The CDR3 runs to 16 residues. The CDR3 spells CASSPPGLVGLNEQFF. As DNA, the CDR3 is TGTGCCAGCAGCCCGCCGGGACTAGTGGGTTTGAATGAGCAGTTCTTC.

The gene calls are TRBV6-5 and TRBJ2-7; maybe TRBD2 (6 bases). Trimming took 4 bases from V and 5 from J, leaving 12 bases between them. The CDR3 length is 13 residues. Germline V CDR1 and CDR2: MNHEY, SVGAGI. CDR3 loop: CASSLEGFHEQYF. The CDR3 DNA sequence: TGTGCCAGCAGTTTGGAGGGTTTCCACGAGCAGTACTTC.

The rearrangement uses TRBV30 and TRBJ1-5; weak D call: TRBD1 (5 bases). This CDR3 is built from 13 residues. Trimming stripped 8 bases from V and 5 bases from J, with 16 bases between. CDR1 is GTSNPN and CDR2 is SVGIG in the germline V gene (reference sequence). The CDR3 coding sequence is TGTGCCGTGGAAACAGGAGCACATCAGCCCCAGCATTTT. It codes for CAVETGAHQPQHF.

This clone was found once. The chain links TRBV4-2 to TRBJ2-1; a weak D match, TRBD2 (5 bases). The CDR3 is made up of 20 amino acids. The germline V and J ends were trimmed by 4 bases and 5 bases, with 30 bases remaining between them. Germline V gene lookup returns CDR1 LGHNA and CDR2 YNFKEQ. In DNA form, the CDR3 reads TGTGCCAGCAGCCGAGGACTCGACCGCGGACCCGAAACATTAAACAATGAGCAGTTCTTC. Its protein product is CASSRGLDRGPETLNNEQFF.

The V and J genes are TRBV5-1 and TRBJ1-1; TRBD1 agrees at 8 bases. The CDR3 extends over 16 amino acids. Germline V gene lookup returns CDR1 SGHRS and CDR2 YFSETQ. J was trimmed by 6 bases and V by 0 bases; bases with no gene match: 10. The CDR3 reads CASSLEGTGLYPEAFF. The CDR3 region has the DNA TGCGCCAGCAGCTTGGAGGGGACAGGTCTCTACCCTGAAGCTTTCTTT.

The table lists this clone with a count of one. The chain joins TRBV29-1 to TRBJ1-1; D unclear. V was clipped by 6 bases and J by 1 base, with 6 bases between them. The CDR3 is 11 amino acids. Germline CDR1 and CDR2: SQVTM and ANQGSEA. The CDR3 DNA follows: TGCAGCGTGATGAGGAACACTGAAGCTTTCTTT. Translation gives CSVMRNTEAFF.

This clone was seen a few times. The J gene is TRBJ1-5, the V gene TRBV5-8; D remains unclear. Trimming pared 6 bases from V and 3 bases from J, leaving 13 bases between. This CDR3 is 14 amino acids long. Germline V gene sequence: CDR1 SGHTS, CDR2 YDEGEE. CDR3 nucleotide sequence: TGTGCCAGCAACCCGTGGGAGTCCAATCAGCCCCAGCATTTT. This sequence encodes CASNPWESNQPQHF.

The chain carries TRBV19 and TRBJ2-7; possible D gene TRBD1, 5 bases. The CDR3 contains 13 residues. CDR1 LNHDA and CDR2 SQIVND come from the germline V gene (reference sequence). V lost 6 bases and J 5 bases, leaving 14 bases between the germline ends. The CDR3 here is CASSQGTWHEQYF. CDR3 DNA sequence: TGTGCCAGTAGCCAGGGAACCTGGCACGAGCAGTACTTC.

This chain joins TRBV14 and TRBJ2-6; TRBD2 matches 7 bases. Germline CDR1 and CDR2: SGHDN and FVKESK. The CDR3 spans 17 residues. Trimming cost V 5 bases and J 2 bases; bases outside gene matches: 9. Here the CDR3 reads CASSERDGIPGANVLTF. The CDR3 DNA follows: TGTGCCAGCAGCGAGCGGGACGGAATTCCTGGGGCCAACGTCCTGACTTTC.

The chain is built from TRBV5-1 and TRBJ2-3; no clear D. Germline CDR1 SGHRS, CDR2 YFSETQ. This CDR3 has 15 amino acids. The V end was cut by 4 bases, the J end by 6 bases, with 18 bases between. CDR3 residues: CASSATPGPQDTQYF. CDR3 nucleotides: TGCGCCAGCAGCGCTACACCGGGTCCCCAGGATACGCAGTATTTT.